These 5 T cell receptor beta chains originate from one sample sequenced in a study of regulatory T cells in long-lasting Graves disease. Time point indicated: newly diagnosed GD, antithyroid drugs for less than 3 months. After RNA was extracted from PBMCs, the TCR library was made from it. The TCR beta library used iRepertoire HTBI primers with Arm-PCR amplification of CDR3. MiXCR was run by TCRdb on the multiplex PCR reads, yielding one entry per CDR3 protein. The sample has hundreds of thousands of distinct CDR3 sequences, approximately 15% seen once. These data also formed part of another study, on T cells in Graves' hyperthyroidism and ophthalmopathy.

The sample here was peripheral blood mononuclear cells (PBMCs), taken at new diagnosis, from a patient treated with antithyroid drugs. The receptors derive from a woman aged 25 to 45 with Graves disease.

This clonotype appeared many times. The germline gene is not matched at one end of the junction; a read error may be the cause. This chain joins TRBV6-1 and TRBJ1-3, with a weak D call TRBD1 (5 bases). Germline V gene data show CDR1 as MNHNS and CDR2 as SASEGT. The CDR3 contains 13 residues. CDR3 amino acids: CAGRDVRGNTIYF. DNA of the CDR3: TGTGCCGGCAGGGACGTACGTGGAAACACCATATATTTT.

CDR3 sequence (DNA): TGCAGCGCCGTCCCCGGCACAGATACGCAGTATTTT. It is translated as CSAVPGTDTQYF. The chain couples TRBV29-1 to TRBJ2-3, with D unclear. V lost 7 bases, J lost 1 base, and 9 bases lay in between. The CDR3 contains 12 residues. Looked up from germline, CDR1 is SQVTM and CDR2 is ANQGSEA.

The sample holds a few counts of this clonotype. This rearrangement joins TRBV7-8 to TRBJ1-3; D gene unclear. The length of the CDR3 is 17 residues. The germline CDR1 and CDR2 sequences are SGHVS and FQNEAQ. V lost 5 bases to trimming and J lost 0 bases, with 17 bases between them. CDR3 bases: TGTGCCAGCAGCCCCGAATCTGGACGGCGCTCTGGAAACACCATATATTTT. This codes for CASSPESGRRSGNTIYF.

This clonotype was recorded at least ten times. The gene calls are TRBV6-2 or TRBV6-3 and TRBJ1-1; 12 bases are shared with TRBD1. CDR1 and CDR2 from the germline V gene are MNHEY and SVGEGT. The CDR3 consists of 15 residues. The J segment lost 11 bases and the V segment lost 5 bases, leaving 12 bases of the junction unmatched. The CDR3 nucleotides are TGTGCCAGCAGTCACCCGGGACAGGGGGCGTTTTACGCTTTCTTT. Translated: CASSHPGQGAFYAFF.

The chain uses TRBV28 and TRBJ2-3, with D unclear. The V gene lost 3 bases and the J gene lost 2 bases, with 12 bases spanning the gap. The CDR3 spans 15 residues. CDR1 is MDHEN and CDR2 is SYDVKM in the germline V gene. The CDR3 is CASSFGGFHTDTQYF. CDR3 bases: TGTGCCAGCAGTTTTGGCGGATTCCACACAGATACGCAGTATTTT.